Detailed here is one T cell receptor beta chain. The data derive from a study of T cell changes during pregnancy in multiple sclerosis. With 2 bases removed from V and 7 bases from J, the gap between germline ends came to 15 bases. The CDR3 is 15 amino acids. Germline CDR1 reads SGHDN; CDR2 reads FVKESK. The assay was immunoSEQ multiplex PCR, and TCRdb's table has in-frame clones only and misses some. The table includes tens of thousands of clones, approximately 88% detected once. The V and J genes are TRBV14 and TRBJ2-1; weak D call: TRBD2 (5 bases). This receptor was identified in a female donor with multiple sclerosis, enrolled in a pregnancy study. The specimen comprised CD8+ T cells from peripheral blood mononuclear cells, sampled before pregnancy. The DNA for the CDR3 is TGTGCCAGCAGCCAATATTCGGGGAGCTATAATGAGCAGTTCTTC. Amino acid sequence: CASSQYSGSYNEQFF.